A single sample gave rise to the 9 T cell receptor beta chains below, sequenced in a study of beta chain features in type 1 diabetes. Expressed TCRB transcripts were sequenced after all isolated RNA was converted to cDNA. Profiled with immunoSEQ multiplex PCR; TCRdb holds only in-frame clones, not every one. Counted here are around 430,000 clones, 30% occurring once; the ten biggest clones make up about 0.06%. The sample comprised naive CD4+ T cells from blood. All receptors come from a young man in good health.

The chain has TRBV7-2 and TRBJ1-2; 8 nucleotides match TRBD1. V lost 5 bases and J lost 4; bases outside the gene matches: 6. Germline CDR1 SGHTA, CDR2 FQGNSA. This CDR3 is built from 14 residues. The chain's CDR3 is CASSRMDRVYGYTF. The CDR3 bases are TGTGCCAGCAGCAGAATGGACAGGGTCTATGGCTACACCTTC.

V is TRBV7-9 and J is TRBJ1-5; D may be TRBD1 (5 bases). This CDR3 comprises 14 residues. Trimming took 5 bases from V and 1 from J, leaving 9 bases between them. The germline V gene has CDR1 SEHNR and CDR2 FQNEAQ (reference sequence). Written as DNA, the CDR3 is TGTGCCAGCAGCACGGGGGGAAGCAATCAGCCCCAGCATTTT. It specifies CASSTGGSNQPQHF. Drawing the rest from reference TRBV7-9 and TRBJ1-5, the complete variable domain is DTGVSQNPRHKITKRGQNVTFRCDPISEHNRLYWYRQTLGQGPEFLTYFQNEAQLEKSRLLSDRFSAERPKGSFSTLEIQRTEQGDSAMYLCASSTGGSNQPQHFGDGTRLSIL.

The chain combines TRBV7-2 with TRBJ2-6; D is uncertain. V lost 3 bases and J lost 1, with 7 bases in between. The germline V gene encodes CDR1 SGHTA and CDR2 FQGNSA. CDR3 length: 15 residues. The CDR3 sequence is CASSLHGSGANVLTF. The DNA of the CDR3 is TGTGCCAGCAGCTTGCACGGTTCTGGGGCCAACGTCCTGACTTTC.

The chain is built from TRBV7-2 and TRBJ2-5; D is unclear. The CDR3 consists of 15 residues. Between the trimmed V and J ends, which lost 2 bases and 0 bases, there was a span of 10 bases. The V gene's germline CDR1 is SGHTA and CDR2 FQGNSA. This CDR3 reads CASSLTVGYQETQYF. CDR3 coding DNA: TGTGCCAGCAGCTTAACTGTAGGGTACCAAGAGACCCAGTACTTC.

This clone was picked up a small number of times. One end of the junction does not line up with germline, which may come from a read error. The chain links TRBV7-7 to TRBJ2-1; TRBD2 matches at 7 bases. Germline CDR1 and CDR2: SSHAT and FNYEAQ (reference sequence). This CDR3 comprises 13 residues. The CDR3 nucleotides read TGTGCTAGCAGCTTAACTAGCGAGAATGAGCAGTTCTTC. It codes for CASSLTSENEQFF.

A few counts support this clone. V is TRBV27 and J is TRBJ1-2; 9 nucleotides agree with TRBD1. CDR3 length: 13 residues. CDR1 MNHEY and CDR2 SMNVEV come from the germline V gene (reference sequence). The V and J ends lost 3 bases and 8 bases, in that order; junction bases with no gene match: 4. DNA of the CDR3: TGTGCCAGCAGTTTCGGACAGGGGCTAGGCTACACCTTC. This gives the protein CASSFGQGLGYTF.

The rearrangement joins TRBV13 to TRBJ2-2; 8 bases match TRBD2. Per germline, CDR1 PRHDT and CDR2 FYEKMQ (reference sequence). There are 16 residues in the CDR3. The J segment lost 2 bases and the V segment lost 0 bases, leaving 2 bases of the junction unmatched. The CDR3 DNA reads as TGTGCCAGCAGCTTAGGACTAGCGGAAAACACCGGGGAGCTGTTTTTT. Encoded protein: CASSLGLAENTGELFF.

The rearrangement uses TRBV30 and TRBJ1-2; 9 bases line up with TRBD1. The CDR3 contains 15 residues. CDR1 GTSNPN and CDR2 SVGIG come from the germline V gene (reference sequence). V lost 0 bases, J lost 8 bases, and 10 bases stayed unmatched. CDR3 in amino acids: CAWSVLAGTGYGYTF. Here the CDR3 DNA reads TGTGCCTGGAGTGTACTCGCAGGGACAGGGTACGGCTACACCTTC.

CDR3 DNA sequence: TGTGCCTGGAGCGACGGGACAACCTACCAAGAGACCCAGTACTTC. It yields the protein CAWSDGTTYQETQYF. The chain employs TRBV30 and TRBJ2-5; weak D call: TRBD1 (6 bases). The CDR3 covers 15 residues. V lost 3 bases and J 0 bases, leaving 14 bases between the germline ends. Germline V gives CDR1 GTSNPN, CDR2 SVGIG (reference sequence). The full variable domain, with the rest looked up from reference TRBV30 and TRBJ2-5, is SQTIHQWPATLVQPVGSPLSLECTVEGTSNPNLYWYRQAAGRGLQLLFYSVGIGQISSEVPQNLSASRPQDRQFILSSKKLLLSDSGFYLCAWSDGTTYQETQYFGPGTRLLVL.